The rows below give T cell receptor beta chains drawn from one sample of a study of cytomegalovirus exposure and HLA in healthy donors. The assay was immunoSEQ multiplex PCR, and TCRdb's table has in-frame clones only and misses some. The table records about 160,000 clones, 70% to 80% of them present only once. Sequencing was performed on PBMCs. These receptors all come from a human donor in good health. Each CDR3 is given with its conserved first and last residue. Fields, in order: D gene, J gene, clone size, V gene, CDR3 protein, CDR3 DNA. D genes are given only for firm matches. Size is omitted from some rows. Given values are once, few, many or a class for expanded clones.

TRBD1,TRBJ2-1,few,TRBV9,CASSKMGQNEQFF,TGTGCCAGCAGCAAAATGGGACAGAATGAGCAGTTCTTC
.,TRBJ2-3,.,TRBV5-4,CASSQDRMVTDTQYF,TGTGCCAGCAGCCAAGACAGGATGGTCACAGATACGCAGTATTTT
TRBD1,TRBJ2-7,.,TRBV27,CASSFGQADYEQYF,TGTGCCAGCAGTTTCGGACAGGCCGACTACGAGCAGTACTTC
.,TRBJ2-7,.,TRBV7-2,CASSSSVFSYEQYF,TGTGCCAGCAGCTCTAGCGTGTTCTCCTACGAGCAGTACTTC
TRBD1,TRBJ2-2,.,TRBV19,CASSLRTGTNTGELFF,TGTGCCAGTAGCCTTAGGACAGGGACCAACACCGGGGAGCTGTTTTTT
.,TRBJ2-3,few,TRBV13,CASSSSGSYTDTQYF,TGTGCCAGCAGCTCCAGTGGTAGCTACACAGATACGCAGTATTTT
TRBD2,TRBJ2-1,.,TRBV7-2,CASSQKRSGLAGGSEQFF,TGTGCCAGCAGCCAAAAAAGATCGGGACTAGCGGGAGGGAGTGAGCAGTTCTTC
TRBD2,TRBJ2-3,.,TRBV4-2,CASSQTGTSGGAADTQYF,TGTGCCAGCAGCCAAACCGGGACTAGCGGGGGGGCCGCAGATACGCAGTATTTT
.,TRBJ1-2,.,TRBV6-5,CASSYSDTYGYTF,TGTGCCAGCAGTTACTCGGACACGTATGGCTACACCTTC
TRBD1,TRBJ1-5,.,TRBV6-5,CASSYSMDRSQPQHF,TGTGCCAGCAGTTACTCGATGGACAGGTCCCAGCCCCAGCATTTT
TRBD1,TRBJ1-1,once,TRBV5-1,CASGPTGANEAFF,TGCGCCAGCGGACCAACAGGGGCTAATGAAGCTTTCTTT
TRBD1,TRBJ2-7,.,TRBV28,CASSLSGGEQYF,TGTGCCAGCAGTTTATCAGGGGGCGAGCAGTACTTC
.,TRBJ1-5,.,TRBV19,CASSISRDYQPQHF,TGTGCCAGTAGTATAAGCAGGGATTATCAGCCCCAGCATTTT
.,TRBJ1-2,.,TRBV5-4,CASSLAGVATRYGYTF,TGTGCCAGCAGCTTGGCCGGCGTAGCTACTCGCTATGGCTACACCTTC
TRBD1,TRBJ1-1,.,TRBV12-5,CASGGGQGSTEAFF,TGTGCTAGTGGGGGCGGACAGGGGAGCACTGAAGCTTTCTTT
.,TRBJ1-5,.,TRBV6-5,CASSYLKGHQPQHF,TGTGCCAGCAGTTATCTAAAGGGGCACCAGCCCCAGCATTTT
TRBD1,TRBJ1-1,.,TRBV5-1,CASSPLHGDRGNTEAFF,TGCGCCAGCAGCCCTTTACATGGGGACAGGGGTAACACTGAAGCTTTCTTT
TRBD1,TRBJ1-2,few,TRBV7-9,CASSLARGIGYTF,TGTGCCAGCAGCTTAGCCAGGGGGATTGGCTACACCTTC
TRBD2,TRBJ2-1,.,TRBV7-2,CASSGGTSGGRTNEQFF,TGTGCCAGCAGCGGGGGGACTAGCGGGGGGAGAACCAATGAGCAGTTCTTC
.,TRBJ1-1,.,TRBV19,CASSFSQGTEAFF,TGTGCCAGTAGTTTTTCGCAGGGGACTGAAGCTTTCTTT
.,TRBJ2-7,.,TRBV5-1,CASSWGATGNEQYF,TGCGCCAGCAGCTGGGGGGCGACAGGGAACGAGCAGTACTTC
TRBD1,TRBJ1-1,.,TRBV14,CASSPGQGNTEAFF,TGTGCCAGCAGCCCGGGACAGGGGAACACTGAAGCTTTCTTT
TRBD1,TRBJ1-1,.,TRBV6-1,CASSNRGQFAEAFF,TGTGCCAGCAGTAACCGGGGACAGTTCGCTGAAGCTTTCTTT
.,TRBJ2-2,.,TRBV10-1,CASSGGLGEELFF,TGCGCCAGCAGTGGGGGACTGGGCGAGGAGCTGTTTTTT
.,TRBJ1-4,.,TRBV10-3,CAISESGLATNEKLFF,TGTGCCATCAGTGAGTCGGGCCTCGCAACTAATGAAAAACTGTTTTTT
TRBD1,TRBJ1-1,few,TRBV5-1,CASSPRTGANTEAFF,TGCGCCAGCAGCCCTAGGACAGGGGCGAACACTGAAGCTTTCTTT
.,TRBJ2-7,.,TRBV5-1,CASSLASGGSSYEQYF,TGCGCCAGCAGCTTGGCGTCCGGGGGTAGCTCCTACGAGCAGTACTTC
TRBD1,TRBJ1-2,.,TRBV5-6,CASSSFLTGYGYTF,TGTGCCAGCAGCTCGTTCTTGACAGGGTATGGCTACACCTTC
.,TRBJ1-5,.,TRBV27,CASKEGRGGNQPQHF,TGTGCCAGCAAGGAGGGGAGGGGAGGCAATCAGCCCCAGCATTTT
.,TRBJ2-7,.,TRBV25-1,CASSIRRFGGLYEQYF,TGTGCCAGCAGTATCCGGAGGTTTGGGGGACTCTACGAGCAGTACTTC
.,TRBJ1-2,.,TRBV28,CASRTFEVGYTF,TGTGCCAGCAGAACCTTCGAGGTTGGCTACACCTTC
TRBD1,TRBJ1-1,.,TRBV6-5,CASLGGTGANTEAFF,TGTGCCAGCCTCGGTGGGACAGGAGCGAACACTGAAGCTTTCTTT
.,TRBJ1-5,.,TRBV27,CASRPNTGNQPQHF,TGTGCCAGCAGACCGAACACAGGGAATCAGCCCCAGCATTTT
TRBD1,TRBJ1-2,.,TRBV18,CASSAGQADGYTF,TGTGCCAGCTCAGCGGGACAGGCGGATGGCTACACCTTC
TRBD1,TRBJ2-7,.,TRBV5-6,CASSLVDRSSYEQYF,TGTGCCAGCAGCTTGGTGGACAGGAGCTCCTACGAGCAGTACTTC
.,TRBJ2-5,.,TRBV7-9,CASSRQEQETQYF,TGTGCCAGCAGTAGACAGGAGCAAGAGACCCAGTACTTC
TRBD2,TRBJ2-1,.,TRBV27,CASRGGSDSHNEQFF,TGTGCCAGTCGGGGAGGGTCGGACTCCCACAATGAGCAGTTCTTC
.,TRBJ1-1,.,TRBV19,CASNRVGQGYTEAFF,TGTGCCAGTAACCGAGTGGGCCAGGGATACACTGAAGCTTTCTTT